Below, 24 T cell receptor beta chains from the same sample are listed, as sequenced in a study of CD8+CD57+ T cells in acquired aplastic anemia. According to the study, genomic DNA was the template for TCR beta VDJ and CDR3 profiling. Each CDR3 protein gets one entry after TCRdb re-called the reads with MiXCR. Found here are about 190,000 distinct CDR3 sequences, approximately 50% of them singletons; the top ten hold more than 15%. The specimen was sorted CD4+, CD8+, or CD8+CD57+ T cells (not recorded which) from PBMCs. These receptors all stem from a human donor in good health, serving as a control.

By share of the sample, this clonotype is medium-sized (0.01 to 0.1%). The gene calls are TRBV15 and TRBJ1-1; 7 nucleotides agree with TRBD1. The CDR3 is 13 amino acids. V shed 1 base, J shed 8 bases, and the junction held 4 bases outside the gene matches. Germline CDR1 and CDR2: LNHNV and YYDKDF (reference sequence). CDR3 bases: TGTGCCACCAGCAGAGGACAGGGAGGGGAAGCTTTCTTT. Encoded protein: CATSRGQGGEAFF.

The CDR3 nucleotides read TGTGCCAGCAGCCCAGGGGGGACTAGCGGGGCATCAGATACGCAGTATTTT. Protein sequence: CASSPGGTSGASDTQYF. The rearrangement links TRBV7-3 to TRBJ2-3; 13 bases are a match to TRBD2. Germline assignment: CDR1 SGHTA and CDR2 FQGTGA. V lost 5 bases to trimming and J lost 4 bases; unmatched junction nucleotides: 9. The CDR3 is 17 residues long. Looking up the rest from reference TRBV7-3 and TRBJ2-3 gives the full variable domain: GAGVSQTPSNKVTEKGKYVELRCDPISGHTALYWYRQSLGQGPEFLIYFQGTGAADDSGLPNDRFFAVRPEGSVSTLKIQRTERGDSAVYLCASSPGGTSGASDTQYFGPGTRLTVL.

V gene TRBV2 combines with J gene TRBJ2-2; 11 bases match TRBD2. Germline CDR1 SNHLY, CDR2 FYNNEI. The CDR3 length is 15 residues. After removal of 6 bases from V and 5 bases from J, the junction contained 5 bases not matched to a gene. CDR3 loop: CASRMGLAETGELFF. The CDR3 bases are TGTGCCAGCAGGATGGGACTAGCGGAAACCGGGGAGCTGTTTTTT.

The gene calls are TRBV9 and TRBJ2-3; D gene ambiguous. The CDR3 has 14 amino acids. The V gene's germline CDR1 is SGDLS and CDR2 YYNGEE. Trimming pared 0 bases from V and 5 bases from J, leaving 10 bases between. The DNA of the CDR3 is TGTGCCAGCAGCGTAGTAGGGTCCGGAGATACGCAGTATTTT. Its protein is CASSVVGSGDTQYF.

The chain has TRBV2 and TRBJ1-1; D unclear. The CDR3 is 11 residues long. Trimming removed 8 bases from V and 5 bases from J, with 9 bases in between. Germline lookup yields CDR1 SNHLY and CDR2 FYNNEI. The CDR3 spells CASGPVTEAFF. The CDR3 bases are TGTGCCAGCGGGCCCGTAACTGAAGCTTTCTTT.

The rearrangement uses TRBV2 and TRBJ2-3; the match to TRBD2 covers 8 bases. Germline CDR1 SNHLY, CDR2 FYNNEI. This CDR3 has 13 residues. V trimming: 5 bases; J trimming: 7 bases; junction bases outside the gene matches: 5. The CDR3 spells CASSTSGVNTQYF. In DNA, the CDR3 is TGTGCCAGCAGTACTAGCGGAGTGAATACGCAGTATTTT.

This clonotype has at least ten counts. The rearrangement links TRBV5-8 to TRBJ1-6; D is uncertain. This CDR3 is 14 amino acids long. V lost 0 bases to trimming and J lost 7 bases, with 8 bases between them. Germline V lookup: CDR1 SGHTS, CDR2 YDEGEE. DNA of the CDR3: TGTGCCAGCAGCTTGGAGCGCCCAAATTCACCCCTCCACTTT. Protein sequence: CASSLERPNSPLHF.

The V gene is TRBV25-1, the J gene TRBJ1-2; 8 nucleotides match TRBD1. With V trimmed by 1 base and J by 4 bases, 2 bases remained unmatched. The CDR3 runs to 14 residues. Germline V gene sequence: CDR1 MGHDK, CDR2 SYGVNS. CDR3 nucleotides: TGTGCCAGCAGTGAATCTGACAGGGGCTATGGCTACACCTTC. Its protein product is CASSESDRGYGYTF.

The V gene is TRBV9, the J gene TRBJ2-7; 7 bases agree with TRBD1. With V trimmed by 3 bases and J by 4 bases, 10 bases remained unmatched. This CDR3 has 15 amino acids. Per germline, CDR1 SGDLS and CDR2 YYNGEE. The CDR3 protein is CASSETGTALYEQYF. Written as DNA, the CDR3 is TGTGCCAGCAGCGAAACCGGGACAGCACTGTACGAGCAGTACTTC. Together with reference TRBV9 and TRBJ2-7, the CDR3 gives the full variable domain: DSGVTQTPKHLITATGQRVTLRCSPRSGDLSVYWYQQSLDQGLQFLIQYYNGEERAKGNILERFSAQQFPDLHSELNLSSLELGDSALYFCASSETGTALYEQYFGPGTRLTVT.

The chain's CDR3 is CASSDGIGSYEQYF. The CDR3 DNA reads TGTGCCAGCAGCGACGGAATCGGGTCCTACGAGCAGTACTTC. V is TRBV9 and J is TRBJ2-7; no firm D call. The CDR3 has 14 residues. Germline values: CDR1 SGDLS, CDR2 YYNGEE. V was clipped by 3 bases and J by 1 base, with 11 bases between them.

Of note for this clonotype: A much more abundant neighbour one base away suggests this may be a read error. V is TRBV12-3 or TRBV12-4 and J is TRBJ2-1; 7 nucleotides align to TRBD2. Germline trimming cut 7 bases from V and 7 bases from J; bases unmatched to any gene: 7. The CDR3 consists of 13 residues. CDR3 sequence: CASNPNGGNEQFF. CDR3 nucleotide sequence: TGTGCCAGCAACCCTAACGGGGGGAATGAGCAGTTCTTC.

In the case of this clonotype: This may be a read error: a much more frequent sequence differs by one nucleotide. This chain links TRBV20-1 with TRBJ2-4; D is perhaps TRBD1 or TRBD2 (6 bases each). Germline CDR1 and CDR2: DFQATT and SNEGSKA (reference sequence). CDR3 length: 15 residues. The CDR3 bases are TGCAATGCTAGAGAGGGGGTGTCGGGGGAAAACATTCAGTACTTC. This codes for CNAREGVSGENIQYF.

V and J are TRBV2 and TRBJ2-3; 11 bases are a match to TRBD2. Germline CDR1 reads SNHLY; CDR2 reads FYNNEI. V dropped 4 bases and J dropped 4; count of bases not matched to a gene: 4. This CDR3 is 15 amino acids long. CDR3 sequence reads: CASSALAGGPDTQYF. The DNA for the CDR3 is TGTGCCAGCAGTGCCCTAGCGGGGGGCCCAGATACGCAGTATTTT.

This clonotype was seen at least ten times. The CDR3 here is CASSTSGGAEDTQYF. The DNA of the CDR3 is TGTGCCAGCAGCACTAGCGGGGGGGCCGAAGATACGCAGTATTTT. The chain carries TRBV9 and TRBJ2-3; 13 nucleotides match TRBD2. The V gene's germline CDR1 is SGDLS and CDR2 YYNGEE. Trimming removed 4 bases from V and 5 bases from J; junction bases left unmatched: 4. CDR3 size: 15 residues.

DNA for the CDR3: TGTGCCAGCATAGGAACCGGCAGGGCAGCGAATCAGCCCCAGCATTTT. This codes for CASIGTGRAANQPQHF. This chain joins TRBV2 and TRBJ1-5, with D perhaps matching TRBD1 (5 bases). V lost 7 bases and J 4 bases, leaving 20 bases between the germline ends. The germline gives CDR1 SNHLY, CDR2 FYNNEI. The CDR3 consists of 16 residues. Complete variable domain (other parts from reference TRBV2 and TRBJ1-5): EPEVTQTPSHQVTQMGQEVILRCVPISNHLYFYWYRQILGQKVEFLVSFYNNEISEKSEIFDDQFSVERPDGSNFTLKIRSTKLEDSAMYFCASIGTGRAANQPQHFGDGTRLSIL.

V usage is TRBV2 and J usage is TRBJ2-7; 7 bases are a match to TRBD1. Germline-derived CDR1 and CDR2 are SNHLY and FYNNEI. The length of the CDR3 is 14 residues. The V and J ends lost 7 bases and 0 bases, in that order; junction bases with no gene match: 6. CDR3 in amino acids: CASNLGQNSYEQYF. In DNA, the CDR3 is TGTGCCAGCAACCTGGGACAGAACTCCTACGAGCAGTACTTC.

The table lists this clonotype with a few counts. The CDR3 reads CASNQRGANVLTF. CDR3 bases: TGTGCCAGCAACCAGCGTGGGGCCAACGTCCTGACTTTC. The rearrangement links TRBV7-2 to TRBJ2-6; the D is unclear. V lost 7 bases and J 3 bases, leaving 7 bases between the germline ends. In germline, CDR1 is SGHTA, CDR2 FQGNSA. This CDR3 is 13 amino acids long.

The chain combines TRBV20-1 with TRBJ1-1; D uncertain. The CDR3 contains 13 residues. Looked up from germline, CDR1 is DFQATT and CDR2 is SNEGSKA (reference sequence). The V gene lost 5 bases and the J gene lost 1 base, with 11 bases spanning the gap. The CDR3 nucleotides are TGCAGTGCTCCGAATGGAGGGAACACTGAAGCTTTCTTT. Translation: CSAPNGGNTEAFF.

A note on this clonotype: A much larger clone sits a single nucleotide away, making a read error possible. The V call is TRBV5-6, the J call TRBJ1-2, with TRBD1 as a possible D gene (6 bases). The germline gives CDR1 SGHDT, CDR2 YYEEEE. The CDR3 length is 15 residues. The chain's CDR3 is CASSLVGQQESGHTF. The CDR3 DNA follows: TGTGCCAGCAGCTTGGTTGGACAGCAAGAATCTGGCCACACCTTC.

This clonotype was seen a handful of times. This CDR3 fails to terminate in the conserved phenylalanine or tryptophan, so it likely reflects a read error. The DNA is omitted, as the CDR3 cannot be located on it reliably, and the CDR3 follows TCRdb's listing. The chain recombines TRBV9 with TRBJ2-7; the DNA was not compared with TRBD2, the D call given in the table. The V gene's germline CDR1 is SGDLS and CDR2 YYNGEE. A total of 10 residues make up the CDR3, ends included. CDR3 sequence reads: CASSVGVAAG.

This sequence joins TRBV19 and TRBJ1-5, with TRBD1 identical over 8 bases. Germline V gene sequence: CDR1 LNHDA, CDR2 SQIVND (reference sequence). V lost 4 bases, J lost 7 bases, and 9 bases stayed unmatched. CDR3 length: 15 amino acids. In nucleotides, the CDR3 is TGTGCCAGTAGTACTTACACAGGGGGTGGCCAGCCCCAGCATTTT. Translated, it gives CASSTYTGGGQPQHF.

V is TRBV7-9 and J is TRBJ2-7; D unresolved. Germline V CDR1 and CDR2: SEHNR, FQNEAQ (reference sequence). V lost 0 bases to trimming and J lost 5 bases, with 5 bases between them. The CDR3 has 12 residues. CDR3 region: CASSLAAHEQYF. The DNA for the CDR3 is TGTGCCAGCAGCTTAGCAGCTCACGAGCAGTACTTC.

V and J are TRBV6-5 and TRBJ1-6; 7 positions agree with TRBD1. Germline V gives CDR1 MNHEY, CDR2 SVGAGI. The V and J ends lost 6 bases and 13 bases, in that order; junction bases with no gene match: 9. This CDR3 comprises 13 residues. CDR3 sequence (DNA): TGTGCCAGCAGCCCCTGGGACAGTCAGCCCCTCCACTTT. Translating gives CASSPWDSQPLHF.

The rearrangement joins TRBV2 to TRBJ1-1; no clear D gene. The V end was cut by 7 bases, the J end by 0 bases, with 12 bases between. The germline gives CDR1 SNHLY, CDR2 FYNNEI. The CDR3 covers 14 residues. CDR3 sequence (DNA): TGTGCCAGCAAGGCTGCCGTAATGAACACTGAAGCTTTCTTT. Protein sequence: CASKAAVMNTEAFF.